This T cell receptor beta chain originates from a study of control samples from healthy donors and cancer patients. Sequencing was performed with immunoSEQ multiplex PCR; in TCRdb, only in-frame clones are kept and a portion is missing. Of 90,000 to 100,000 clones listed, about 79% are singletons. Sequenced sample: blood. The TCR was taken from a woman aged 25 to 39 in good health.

The DNA of the CDR3 is TGTGCCAGCAGCTTAGAAGGGGCCAGCACAGATACGCAGTATTTT. Its protein is CASSLEGASTDTQYF. The V gene is TRBV7-9, the J gene TRBJ2-3; TRBD1 is a possible D gene (5 bases). Trimming cost V 1 base and J 0 bases, with 8 bases left between them. The CDR3 length is 15 residues. CDR1 and CDR2 from the germline V gene are SEHNR and FQNEAQ (reference sequence).